The entry that follows covers one T cell receptor beta chain sequence. Losses at the gene ends were 6 bases for V and 5 bases for J; bases not matched to a gene: 12. CDR1 SQVTM and CDR2 ANQGSEA come from the germline V gene. The CDR3 length is 14 residues. Enrolled during active infection, Seattle patients were then followed longitudinally. This sample was taken from a study of blood T cell repertoires in COVID-19. Across the study: From the United States, Italy and Spain came samples of acute and convalescent COVID-19. Sample material is recorded as cDNA or gDNA derived from T cells, B-cell-depleted T cells, or PBMCs.

Per the original data handling: The authors estimated nucleated cell counts from reference gene primer amplification. The protocol was immunoSEQ multiplex PCR, while the TCRdb copy is restricted to in-frame clones and leaves out a portion. V, J and clone size are those of that table, while D and trimming were read from the DNA. The data show about 200,000 clones, 85% seen once. This chain connects TRBV29-1 to TRBJ1-1, with 7 bases fitting TRBD1. The source material was peripheral blood. This clonotype was sampled from a man aged 55 to 70 with COVID-19, enrolled during active disease. The CDR3 DNA reads as TGCAGCGTCTCGAACCGACAGGGTAGGACTGAAGCTTTCTTT. This encodes CSVSNRQGRTEAFF.